A single sample is the source of the 26 T cell receptor beta chains below, sequenced in a study of graft-versus-host responses after intestinal transplantation. The repertoire was sequenced with immunoSEQ multiplex PCR; TCRdb's copy has only in-frame clones and lacks some. This sample has 75,000 to 100,000 clones, with 90% to 95% found just once. The antigens these receptors bind are not known. Sequences were derived from unstimulated CD4+ T cells sorted from spleen or lymph node cells, sampled before intestinal transplant. These receptors were obtained from a human donor who received an intestinal transplant.

The V and J genes are TRBV11-1 and TRBJ2-2, with TRBD1 matching over 10 bases. Germline CDR1 reads SGHAT; CDR2 reads FQDESV (reference sequence). The V gene end was trimmed by 5 bases and the J gene end by 2 bases; junction bases not matched to a gene: 8. This CDR3 contains 17 residues. The CDR3: CASSAATGGVNTGELFF. CDR3 in DNA: TGTGCCAGCAGCGCGGCGACAGGGGGCGTCAACACCGGGGAGCTGTTTTTT.

The chain uses TRBV5-4 and TRBJ1-2, with D possibly TRBD1 on 5 matching bases. V gave up 0 bases and J gave up 4 bases, with 16 bases separating them. CDR1 SGHNT and CDR2 YYREEE come from the germline V gene (reference sequence). The CDR3 spans 16 residues. As DNA, the CDR3 is TGTGCCAGCAGCTTGGCTTCAGGGCTTGTAGTCTATGGCTACACCTTC. This codes for CASSLASGLVVYGYTF.

The CDR3 DNA reads as TGTGCCTGGAGTCAACAGGGAAGCTCCTACGAGCAGTACTTC. Amino acids: CAWSQQGSSYEQYF. The chain employs TRBV30 and TRBJ2-7; the D gene is possibly TRBD1 (6 bases). Trimming removed 2 bases from V and 0 bases from J, with 11 bases in between. Germline CDR1 reads GTSNPN; CDR2 reads SVGIG (reference sequence). This CDR3 has 14 residues.

This rearrangement joins TRBV11-3 to TRBJ1-6, with D hard to call. The germline V and J ends were trimmed by 1 base and 2 bases, with 12 bases remaining between them. Germline loops: CDR1 SGHNT, CDR2 YENEEA. The CDR3 runs 17 residues. In DNA form, the CDR3 reads TGTGCCAGCAGCTTAGGAGGTGTTGGTGCCTATAATTCACCCCTCCACTTT. It yields the protein CASSLGGVGAYNSPLHF.

The gene calls are TRBV6-1 and TRBJ2-3; the match to TRBD2 covers 9 bases. V lost 2 bases to trimming and J lost 2 bases; unmatched junction nucleotides: 8. The CDR3 totals 17 residues. Germline CDR1 reads MNHNS; CDR2 reads SASEGT. The chain's CDR3 is CASSESPLAGLTDTQYF. Written as DNA, the CDR3 is TGTGCCAGCAGTGAATCGCCGCTAGCGGGGCTCACAGATACGCAGTATTTT.

The gene calls are TRBV10-3 and TRBJ1-4, with TRBD1 matching 11 bases. CDR1 and CDR2 (germline): ENHRY, SYGVKD. This CDR3 comprises 13 residues. V gave up 10 bases and J gave up 6 bases; unmatched junction bases: 4. This CDR3 reads CATGTGGDEKLFF. Here the CDR3 DNA reads TGTGCCACGGGGACAGGGGGGGATGAAAAACTGTTTTTT.

This rearrangement joins TRBV9 to TRBJ2-7; D unclear. The end of the DNA aligns better with TRBJ2-1, so the J call may be wrong. This CDR3 has 13 amino acids. Germline V gene data show CDR1 as SGDLS and CDR2 as YYNGEE. The CDR3 loop reads CASSVDSYNEQFF. CDR3 nucleotide sequence: TGTGCCAGCAGCGTCGACTCCTACAATGAGCAGTTCTTC.

The J gene is TRBJ1-6, the V gene TRBV5-1, with TRBD1 matching 9 bases. Looked up from germline, CDR1 is SGHRS and CDR2 is YFSETQ. The CDR3 is made up of 14 amino acids. Trimming took 3 bases from V and 11 from J; bases not matched to a gene: 6. CDR3 DNA sequence: TGCGCCAGCAGCTCCGGACAGGGGAATCCACCCCTCCACTTT. Its translation: CASSSGQGNPPLHF.

This chain links TRBV5-1 with TRBJ2-7; D may be TRBD1 (6 bases). Germline lookup yields CDR1 SGHRS and CDR2 YFSETQ. The length of the CDR3 is 15 residues. Trimming took 2 bases from V and 5 from J, leaving 17 bases between them. CDR3 nucleotide sequence: TGCGCCAGCAGCTTTACGTCAGGGGATTTGCACGAGCAGTACTTC. It codes for CASSFTSGDLHEQYF.

V gene TRBV5-1 combines with J gene TRBJ2-1; D unclear. The V end was cut by 3 bases, the J end by 2 bases, with 12 bases between. CDR3 size: 15 residues. Germline values: CDR1 SGHRS, CDR2 YFSETQ. The CDR3 protein is CASSSSNLPYNEQFF. The CDR3 region has the DNA TGCGCCAGCAGCTCGAGTAACCTACCCTACAATGAGCAGTTCTTC.

This chain uses TRBV4-2 with TRBJ2-2; no definite D call. Germline V gene data show CDR1 as LGHNA and CDR2 as YNFKEQ. Trimming pared 0 bases from V and 2 bases from J, leaving 7 bases between. The CDR3 has 15 residues. As DNA, the CDR3 is TGTGCCAGCAGCCAAGATCTCAGTAACACCGGGGAGCTGTTTTTT. Its protein product is CASSQDLSNTGELFF.

The CDR3 DNA follows: TGCGCCAGCAGCCAAGAAGAGTGGGGGGGTTACAATGAGCAGTTCTTC. This encodes CASSQEEWGGYNEQFF. V usage is TRBV4-1 and J usage is TRBJ2-1, with 7 nucleotides matching TRBD2. The germline gives CDR1 MGHRA, CDR2 YSYEKL. The CDR3 covers 16 residues. The trim removed 0 bases at V and 4 bases at J, leaving 6 bases unmatched.

The gene calls are TRBV6-1 and TRBJ2-4, with a tentative D call TRBD2 (5 bases). V dropped 6 bases and J dropped 7 bases, with 19 bases sitting between them. The CDR3 is 15 residues long. The germline V gene encodes CDR1 MNHNS and CDR2 SASEGT. The CDR3: CASSVVGSGGNIQYF. The CDR3, as DNA: TGTGCCAGCAGCGTTGTGGGGTCAGGCGGGAACATTCAGTACTTC.

This chain links TRBV5-5 with TRBJ1-2; 8 bases match TRBD1. Germline V gene data show CDR1 as SGHKS and CDR2 as YYEKEE (reference sequence). The trim removed 4 bases at V and 3 bases at J, leaving 11 bases unmatched. The CDR3 consists of 16 residues. The CDR3, as DNA: TGTGCCAGCAGCCTCTGGACAGGGACGTTCGACTATGGCTACACCTTC. Encoded protein: CASSLWTGTFDYGYTF.

CDR3 sequence reads: CASSFQRVGNQPQHF. The CDR3 DNA reads as TGTGCCAGCAGTTTCCAACGGGTGGGCAATCAGCCCCAGCATTTT. The gene calls are TRBV28 and TRBJ1-5; the D is unclear. Trimming removed 3 bases at V and 2 bases at J, with 11 bases between. The CDR3 has 15 amino acids. Germline V gene sequence: CDR1 MDHEN, CDR2 SYDVKM.

The chain couples TRBV4-2 to TRBJ2-1; no reliable D call. CDR1 and CDR2 (germline): LGHNA, YNFKEQ. V was cut by 4 bases and J by 7 bases, with 11 bases left in between. This CDR3 has 13 residues. The CDR3 DNA is TGTGCCAGCAGCCTCGAGAGAATGAATGAGCAGTTCTTC. Protein: CASSLERMNEQFF.

J is TRBJ1-1 and V is TRBV20-1; no firm D call. Germline assignment: CDR1 DFQATT and CDR2 SNEGSKA (reference sequence). V lost 4 bases to trimming and J lost 12 bases, with 9 bases between them. This CDR3 spans 9 amino acids. The CDR3 DNA reads as TGCAGTGCTACAGCGAGGTCTTTCTTT. It yields the protein CSATARSFF.

The chain has TRBV11-1 and TRBJ2-4; D possibly corresponds to TRBD2 (7 bases). Deletions cut 3 bases from V and 2 bases from J, with 17 bases between. Germline CDR1 and CDR2: SGHAT and FQDESV (reference sequence). The CDR3 is 17 amino acids. The CDR3 nucleotides are TGTGCCAGCAGCTTTTGGGGCGGGGGCGATACCAAAAACATTCAGTACTTC. The encoded protein is CASSFWGGGDTKNIQYF.

The rearrangement links TRBV28 to TRBJ2-7; TRBD1 is a possible D gene (5 bases). In germline, CDR1 is MDHEN, CDR2 SYDVKM. Trimming shortened V by 6 bases and J by 3 bases, and 9 bases separated the two germline ends. The CDR3 length is 12 residues. The CDR3 region is CASRGRNYEQYF. As DNA, the CDR3 is TGTGCCAGCAGGGGGCGGAACTACGAGCAGTACTTC. Combining the CDR3 with reference TRBV28 and TRBJ2-7 gives the whole variable domain DVKVTQSSRYLVKRTGEKVFLECVQDMDHENMFWYRQDPGLGLRLIYFSYDVKMKEKGDIPEGYSVSREKKERFSLILESASTNQTSMYLCASRGRNYEQYFGPGTRLTVT.

The chain joins TRBV14 to TRBJ2-2, with D perhaps TRBD1 (6 bases). The germline gives CDR1 SGHDN, CDR2 FVKESK. Trimming removed 5 bases at V and 7 bases at J, with 23 bases between. This CDR3 contains 17 residues. CDR3 sequence reads: CASSRGAKRQARGELFF. The CDR3 nucleotides read TGTGCCAGCAGCAGAGGGGCCAAACGACAGGCCCGCGGGGAGCTGTTTTTT.

The count of this clone is one. J is TRBJ2-5 and V is TRBV2; 8 positions agree with TRBD1. Per germline, CDR1 SNHLY and CDR2 FYNNEI. The CDR3 is made up of 14 amino acids. Trimming cost V 7 bases and J 5 bases; bases outside gene matches: 9. The CDR3 region is CASTRTGILETQYF. The CDR3, as DNA: TGTGCCAGCACCCGGACAGGGATACTGGAGACCCAGTACTTC.

This chain connects TRBV28 to TRBJ1-2; unclear D gene. The CDR3 consists of 15 residues. The V and J ends lost 2 bases and 8 bases respectively, with 18 bases between them. Germline CDR1 is MDHEN and CDR2 is SYDVKM. Written as DNA, the CDR3 is TGTGCCAGCAGTTTACCCCATGCCGCCCCGGGGGGCTACACCTTC. Protein product: CASSLPHAAPGGYTF.

The chain links TRBV14 to TRBJ1-5; D perhaps matches TRBD1 (6 bases). Per the germline V gene, CDR1 is SGHDN and CDR2 is FVKESK. Trimming pared 4 bases from V and 0 bases from J, leaving 16 bases between. The CDR3 is made up of 17 amino acids. CDR3: CASSRIRGPYSNQPQHF. CDR3 nucleotide sequence: TGTGCCAGCAGCCGTATCAGGGGCCCTTATAGCAATCAGCCCCAGCATTTT.

The chain carries TRBV6-5 and TRBJ1-6; 11 bases line up with TRBD1. After removal of 0 bases from V and 9 bases from J, the junction contained 4 bases not matched to a gene. The CDR3 extends over 16 amino acids. Germline assignment: CDR1 MNHEY and CDR2 SVGAGI. This chain's CDR3 is CASSYSSGTGGSPLHF. The CDR3 DNA reads as TGTGCCAGCAGTTACTCTTCCGGGACAGGGGGTTCACCCCTCCACTTT.

J is TRBJ1-2 and V is TRBV19; 7 bases align to TRBD1. The length of the CDR3 is 14 residues. CDR1 is LNHDA and CDR2 is SQIVND in the germline V gene (reference sequence). Trimming removed 2 bases from V and 3 bases from J; junction bases left unmatched: 3. CDR3 sequence: CASSIRQGDYGYTF. The CDR3 coding sequence is TGTGCCAGTAGTATACGACAGGGAGACTATGGCTACACCTTC.

This chain uses TRBV27 with TRBJ1-3; the D gene is possibly TRBD1 (6 bases). V lost 5 bases and J lost 0, with 11 bases in between. Germline V gene sequence: CDR1 MNHEY, CDR2 SMNVEV (reference sequence). The CDR3 loop spans 15 amino acids. The chain's CDR3 is CASSNRASSGNTIYF. CDR3 sequence (DNA): TGTGCCAGCAGTAACAGGGCTAGCTCTGGAAACACCATATATTTT.